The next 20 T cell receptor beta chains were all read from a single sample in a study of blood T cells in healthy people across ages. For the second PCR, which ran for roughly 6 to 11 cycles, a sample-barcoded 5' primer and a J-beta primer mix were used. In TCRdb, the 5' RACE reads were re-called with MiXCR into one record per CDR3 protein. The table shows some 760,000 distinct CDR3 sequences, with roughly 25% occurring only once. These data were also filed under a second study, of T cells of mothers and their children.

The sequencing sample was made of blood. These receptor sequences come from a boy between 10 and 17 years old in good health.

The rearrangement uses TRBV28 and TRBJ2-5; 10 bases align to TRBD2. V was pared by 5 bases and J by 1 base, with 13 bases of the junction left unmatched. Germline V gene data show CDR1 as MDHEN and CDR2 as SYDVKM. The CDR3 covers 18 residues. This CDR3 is CASSPLPGTSASQETQYF. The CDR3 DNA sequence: TGTGCCAGCAGTCCTTTGCCCGGGACTAGCGCCTCCCAAGAGACCCAGTACTTC.

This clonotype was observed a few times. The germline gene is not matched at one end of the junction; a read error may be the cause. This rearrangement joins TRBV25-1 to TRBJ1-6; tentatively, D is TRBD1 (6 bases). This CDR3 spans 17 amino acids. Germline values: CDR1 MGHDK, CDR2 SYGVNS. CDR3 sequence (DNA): TGTGCCAGCAGCGAATATGCCGCAGGGGCCTATAATTCACCCCTCCACTTT. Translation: CASSEYAAGAYNSPLHF. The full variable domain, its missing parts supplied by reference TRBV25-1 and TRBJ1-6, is EADIYQTPRYLVIGTGKKITLECSQTMGHDKMYWYQQDPGMELHLIHYSYGVNSTEKGDLSSESTVSRIRTEHFPLTLESARPSHTSQYLCASSEYAAGAYNSPLHFGNGTRLTVT.

CDR3: CASSVVVGRAAEAFF. CDR3 sequence (DNA): TGTGCCAGCAGCGTAGTCGTGGGCAGGGCCGCTGAAGCTTTCTTT. J is TRBJ1-1 and V is TRBV9, with TRBD1 as a possible D gene (5 bases). The CDR3 extends over 15 amino acids. Germline V CDR1 and CDR2: SGDLS, YYNGEE. Trimming stripped 0 bases from V and 6 bases from J, with 15 bases between. Drawing the rest from reference TRBV9 and TRBJ1-1, the complete variable domain is DSGVTQTPKHLITATGQRVTLRCSPRSGDLSVYWYQQSLDQGLQFLIQYYNGEERAKGNILERFSAQQFPDLHSELNLSSLELGDSALYFCASSVVVGRAAEAFFGQGTRLTVV.

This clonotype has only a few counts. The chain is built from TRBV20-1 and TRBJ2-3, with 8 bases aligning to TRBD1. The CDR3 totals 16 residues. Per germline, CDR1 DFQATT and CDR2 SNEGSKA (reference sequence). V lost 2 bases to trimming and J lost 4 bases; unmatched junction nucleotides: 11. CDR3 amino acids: CSARNSRRGPPDTQYF. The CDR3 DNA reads TGCAGTGCTAGAAACTCCCGCAGGGGGCCTCCAGATACGCAGTATTTT.

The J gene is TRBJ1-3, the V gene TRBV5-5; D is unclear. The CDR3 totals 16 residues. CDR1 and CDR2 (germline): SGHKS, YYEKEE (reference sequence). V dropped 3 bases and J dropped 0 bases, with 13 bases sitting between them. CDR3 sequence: CASSWAPQSSGNTIYF. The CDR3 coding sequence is TGTGCCAGCAGCTGGGCACCACAGAGCTCTGGAAACACCATATATTTT.

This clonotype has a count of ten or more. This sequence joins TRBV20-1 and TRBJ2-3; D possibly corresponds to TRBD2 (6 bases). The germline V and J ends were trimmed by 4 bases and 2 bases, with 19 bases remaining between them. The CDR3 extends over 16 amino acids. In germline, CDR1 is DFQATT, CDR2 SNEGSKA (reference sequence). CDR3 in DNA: TGCAGTGCTACATACCAGCGGGCGCAGACCACAGATACGCAGTATTTT. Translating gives CSATYQRAQTTDTQYF.

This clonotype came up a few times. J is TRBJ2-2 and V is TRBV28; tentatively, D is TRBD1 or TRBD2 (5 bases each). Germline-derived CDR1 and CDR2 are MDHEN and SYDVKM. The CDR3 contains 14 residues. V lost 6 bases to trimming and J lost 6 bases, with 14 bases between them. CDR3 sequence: CASRGELGPGELFF. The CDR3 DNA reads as TGTGCCAGCAGAGGGGAGTTGGGACCCGGGGAGCTGTTTTTT.

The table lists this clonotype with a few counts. CDR3 in DNA: TGCAGCGTTGCCGGACAGGCTGCAACTAATGAAAAACTGTTTTTT. This encodes CSVAGQAATNEKLFF. V gene TRBV29-1 combines with J gene TRBJ1-4, with TRBD1 identical over 7 bases. This CDR3 contains 15 residues. The V gene end was trimmed by 4 bases and the J gene end by 0 bases; junction bases not matched to a gene: 5. Germline-derived CDR1 and CDR2 are SQVTM and ANQGSEA. Complete variable domain (other parts from reference TRBV29-1 and TRBJ1-4): SAVISQKPSRDICQRGTSLTIQCQVDSQVTMMFWYRQQPGQSLTLIATANQGSEATYESGFVIDKFPISRPNLTFSTLTVSNMSPEDSSIYLCSVAGQAATNEKLFFGSGTQLSVL.

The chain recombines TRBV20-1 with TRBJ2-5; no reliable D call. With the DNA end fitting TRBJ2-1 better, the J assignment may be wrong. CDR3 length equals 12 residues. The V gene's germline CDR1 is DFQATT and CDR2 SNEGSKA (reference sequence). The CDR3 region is CSAREDGNEQFF. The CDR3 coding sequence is TGCAGTGCTAGAGAGGACGGCAATGAGCAGTTCTTC.

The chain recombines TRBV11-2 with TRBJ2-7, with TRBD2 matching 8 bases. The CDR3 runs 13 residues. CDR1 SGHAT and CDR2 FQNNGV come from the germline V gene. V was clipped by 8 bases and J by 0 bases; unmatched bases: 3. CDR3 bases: TGTGCCAGCGCGGCGGGGGGCTCCTACGAGCAGTACTTC. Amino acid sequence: CASAAGGSYEQYF.

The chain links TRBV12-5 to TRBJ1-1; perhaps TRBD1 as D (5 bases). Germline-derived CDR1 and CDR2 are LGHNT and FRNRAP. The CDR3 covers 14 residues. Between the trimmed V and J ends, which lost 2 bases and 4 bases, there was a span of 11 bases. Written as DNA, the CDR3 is TGTGCTAGTGGTTTGCCCCATGGGGGCACTGAAGCTTTCTTT. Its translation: CASGLPHGGTEAFF.

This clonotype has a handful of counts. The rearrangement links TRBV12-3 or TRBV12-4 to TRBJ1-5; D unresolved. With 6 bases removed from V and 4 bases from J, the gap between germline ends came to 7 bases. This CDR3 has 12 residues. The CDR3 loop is CASRRTNQPQHF. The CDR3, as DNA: TGTGCCAGCAGACGGACTAATCAGCCCCAGCATTTT.

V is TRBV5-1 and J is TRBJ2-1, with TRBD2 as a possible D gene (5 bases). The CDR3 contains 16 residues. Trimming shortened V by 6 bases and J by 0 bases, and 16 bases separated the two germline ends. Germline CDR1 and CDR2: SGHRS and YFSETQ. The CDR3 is CASKRAGIFSYNEQFF. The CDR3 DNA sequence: TGCGCCAGCAAACGTGCCGGGATCTTCTCCTACAATGAGCAGTTCTTC.

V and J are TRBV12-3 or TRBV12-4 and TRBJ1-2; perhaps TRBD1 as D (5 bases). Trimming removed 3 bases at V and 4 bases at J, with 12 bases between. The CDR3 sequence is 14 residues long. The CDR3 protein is CASSFGGMGYGYTF. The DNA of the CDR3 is TGTGCCAGCAGTTTTGGGGGGATGGGCTATGGCTACACCTTC.

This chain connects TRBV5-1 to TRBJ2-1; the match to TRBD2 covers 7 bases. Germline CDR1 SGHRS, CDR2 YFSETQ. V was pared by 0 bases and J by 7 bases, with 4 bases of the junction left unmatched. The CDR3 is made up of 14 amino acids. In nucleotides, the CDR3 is TGCGCCAGCAGCTTGGCCTGGGGGGGGAATGAGCAGTTCTTC. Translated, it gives CASSLAWGGNEQFF.

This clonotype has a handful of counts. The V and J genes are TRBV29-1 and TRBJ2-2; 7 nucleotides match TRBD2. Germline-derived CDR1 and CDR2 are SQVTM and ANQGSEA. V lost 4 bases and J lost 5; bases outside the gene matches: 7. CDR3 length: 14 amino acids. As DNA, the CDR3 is TGCAGCGTTGGATCGGGGGGAGGGACCGGGGAGCTGTTTTTT. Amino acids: CSVGSGGGTGELFF.

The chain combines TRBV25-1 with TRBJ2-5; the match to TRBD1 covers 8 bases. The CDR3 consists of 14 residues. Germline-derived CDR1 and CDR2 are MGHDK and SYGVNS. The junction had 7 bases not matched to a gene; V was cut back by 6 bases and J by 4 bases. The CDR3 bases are TGTGCCAGCAGACGACAGGGGTCGGCAGAGACCCAGTACTTC. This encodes CASRRQGSAETQYF.

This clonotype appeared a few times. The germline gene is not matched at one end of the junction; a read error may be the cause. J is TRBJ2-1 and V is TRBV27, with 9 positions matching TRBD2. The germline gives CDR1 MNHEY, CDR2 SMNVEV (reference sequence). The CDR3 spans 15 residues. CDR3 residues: CVSSEPLAGIYEQFF. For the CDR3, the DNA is TGTGTCAGCAGCGAACCACTAGCGGGCATCTATGAGCAGTTCTTC.

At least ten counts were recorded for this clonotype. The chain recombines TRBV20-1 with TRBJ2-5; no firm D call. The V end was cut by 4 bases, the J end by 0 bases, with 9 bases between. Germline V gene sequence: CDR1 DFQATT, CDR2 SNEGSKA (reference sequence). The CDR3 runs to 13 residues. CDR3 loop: CSATSYYQETQYF. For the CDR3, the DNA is TGCAGTGCTACATCTTACTACCAAGAGACCCAGTACTTC.

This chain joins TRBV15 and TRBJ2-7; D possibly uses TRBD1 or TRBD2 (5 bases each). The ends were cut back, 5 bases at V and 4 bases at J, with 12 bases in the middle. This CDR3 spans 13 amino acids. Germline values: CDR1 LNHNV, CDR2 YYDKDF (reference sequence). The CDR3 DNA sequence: TGTGCCACCAGCTCACGTGGGGGTTACGAGCAGTACTTC. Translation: CATSSRGGYEQYF.